The rows below give T cell receptor beta chains drawn from one sample of a study of response to subunit inactivated influenza vaccine. TCRdb fed the RT-PCR reads into MiXCR, producing one record per CDR3 protein. The profile shows approximately 500,000 distinct CDR3 sequences, 10% to 15% of them singletons. This sample comprised PBMCs from blood, obtained roughly 46 days after vaccination. The receptors shown here come from a man aged 50-60 years who received an inactivated influenza vaccine. Both conserved end residues are part of each CDR3. Each record gives: V gene, clone size, D gene, J gene, CDR3 protein, CDR3 DNA. The D gene is left open where the match is weak. Size values are once, few and many counts, or a class for expanded clones, and some rows have none.

v_gene: TRBV6-2/TRBV6-3; abundance: few; d_gene: TRBD1; j_gene: TRBJ2-7; CDR3aa: CASSNTGGRTIYEQYF; CDR3nt: TGTGCCAGCAGCAATACAGGGGGCAGAACAATATACGAGCAGTACTTC
v_gene: TRBV29-1; abundance: .; d_gene: TRBD1; j_gene: TRBJ1-1; CDR3aa: CSGRDRGPNTEAFF; CDR3nt: TGCAGCGGCCGGGACAGGGGGCCGAACACTGAAGCTTTCTTT
v_gene: TRBV6-1; abundance: few; d_gene: .; j_gene: TRBJ2-7; CDR3aa: CASSENGLNYEQYF; CDR3nt: TGTGCCAGCAGTGAGAACGGCCTAAACTACGAGCAGTACTTC
v_gene: TRBV5-5; abundance: many; d_gene: TRBD2; j_gene: TRBJ2-1; CDR3aa: CASSRGLAGDNEQFF; CDR3nt: TGTGCCAGCAGCCGGGGACTAGCGGGAGACAATGAGCAGTTCTTC
v_gene: TRBV10-3; abundance: few; d_gene: .; j_gene: TRBJ2-7; CDR3aa: CAKTGPRKIPLYEQYF; CDR3nt: TGTGCCAAAACCGGGCCTAGAAAAATTCCCCTTTACGAGCAGTACTTC
v_gene: TRBV28; abundance: few; d_gene: .; j_gene: TRBJ2-7; CDR3aa: CASSLLSISYEQYF; CDR3nt: TGTGCCAGCAGTTTACTCTCAATCTCCTACGAGCAGTACTTC
v_gene: TRBV29-1; abundance: .; d_gene: .; j_gene: TRBJ1-3; CDR3aa: CSVRGTTGSGNTIYF; CDR3nt: TGCAGCGTTCGAGGGACTACCGGGTCCGGAAACACCATATATTTT
v_gene: TRBV24-1; abundance: .; d_gene: TRBD1; j_gene: TRBJ2-5; CDR3aa: CATSEATGSTQYF; CDR3nt: TGTGCCACCAGTGAAGCGACAGGGTCGACCCAGTACTTC
v_gene: TRBV5-1; abundance: few; d_gene: TRBD1; j_gene: TRBJ2-7; CDR3aa: CASSSTGGFYEQYF; CDR3nt: TGCGCCAGCAGCTCAACAGGGGGCTTCTACGAGCAGTACTTC
v_gene: TRBV27; abundance: .; d_gene: TRBD2; j_gene: TRBJ2-5; CDR3aa: CASSLSPLAGGEETQYF; CDR3nt: TGTGCCAGCAGTTTATCCCCTCTAGCGGGAGGAGAAGAGACCCAGTACTTC
v_gene: TRBV7-2; abundance: many; d_gene: .; j_gene: TRBJ2-3; CDR3aa: CASSISQGDTQYF; CDR3nt: TGTGCCAGCAGCATCTCGCAGGGGGATACGCAGTATTTT
v_gene: TRBV5-4; abundance: few; d_gene: .; j_gene: TRBJ2-3; CDR3aa: CASSLEGLERHF; CDR3nt: TGTGCCAGCAGCTTGGAGGGTCTTGAGAGGCATTTT
v_gene: TRBV20-1; abundance: many; d_gene: .; j_gene: TRBJ1-5; CDR3aa: CSAGVNSNQPQHF; CDR3nt: TGCAGTGCAGGGGTCAATTCAAATCAGCCCCAGCATTTT
v_gene: TRBV7-9; abundance: few; d_gene: .; j_gene: TRBJ2-7; CDR3aa: CASSLNVLWEQYF; CDR3nt: TGTGCCAGCAGCTTAAATGTTTTATGGGAGCAGTACTTC
v_gene: TRBV11-1; abundance: .; d_gene: TRBD2; j_gene: TRBJ2-6; CDR3aa: CASRATRTSGGSGANVLTF; CDR3nt: TGTGCCAGCAGGGCGACCAGGACTAGCGGGGGGTCTGGGGCCAACGTCCTGACTTTC
v_gene: TRBV7-2; abundance: .; d_gene: TRBD2; j_gene: TRBJ2-7; CDR3aa: CASSLAGLPLEQYF; CDR3nt: TGTGCCAGCAGCTTAGCGGGACTACCCCTCGAGCAGTACTTC
v_gene: TRBV5-1; abundance: .; d_gene: .; j_gene: TRBJ1-1; CDR3aa: CASSLVGGQNTEAFF; CDR3nt: TGCGCCAGCAGCTTGGTCGGGGGCCAGAACACTGAAGCTTTCTTT
v_gene: TRBV4-1; abundance: .; d_gene: .; j_gene: TRBJ2-7; CDR3aa: CASSQESQYYEQYF; CDR3nt: TGCGCCAGCAGCCAAGAGTCACAGTACTACGAGCAGTACTTC
v_gene: TRBV5-1; abundance: .; d_gene: TRBD2; j_gene: TRBJ2-3; CDR3aa: CASSLAFSAGGADTQYF; CDR3nt: TGCGCCAGCAGCTTGGCCTTCTCAGCGGGGGGAGCAGATACGCAGTATTTT
v_gene: TRBV6-1; abundance: .; d_gene: .; j_gene: TRBJ1-5; CDR3aa: CASLGLRDSNQPQHF; CDR3nt: TGTGCCAGCCTTGGACTGCGCGATAGCAATCAGCCCCAGCATTTT
v_gene: TRBV20-1; abundance: few; d_gene: TRBD1; j_gene: TRBJ2-1; CDR3aa: CSARGFGDRGGFWSAEQFF; CDR3nt: TGCAGTGCTAGAGGCTTTGGGGACAGGGGGGGTTTTTGGTCGGCTGAGCAGTTCTTC
v_gene: TRBV20-1; abundance: .; d_gene: .; j_gene: TRBJ1-2; CDR3aa: CSARSPANYGYTF; CDR3nt: TGCAGTGCCCGAAGCCCGGCGAACTATGGCTACACCTTC
v_gene: TRBV27; abundance: .; d_gene: TRBD2; j_gene: TRBJ2-7; CDR3aa: CASSPGTSGRVHEQYF; CDR3nt: TGTGCCAGCAGTCCGGGGACTAGCGGGAGGGTCCACGAGCAGTACTTC
v_gene: TRBV20-1; abundance: many; d_gene: TRBD2; j_gene: TRBJ2-1; CDR3aa: CSAPVTGLVNEQFF; CDR3nt: TGCAGTGCCCCAGTCACGGGACTAGTCAATGAGCAGTTCTTC
v_gene: TRBV12-3/TRBV12-4; abundance: many; d_gene: .; j_gene: TRBJ2-5; CDR3aa: CASRPGTQETQYF; CDR3nt: TGTGCCAGCAGGCCTGGAACACAAGAGACCCAGTACTTC
v_gene: TRBV3-1; abundance: .; d_gene: .; j_gene: TRBJ2-2; CDR3aa: CATSQVQPNTGELFF; CDR3nt: TGTGCCACCAGCCAAGTTCAACCGAACACCGGGGAGCTGTTTTTT
v_gene: TRBV7-9; abundance: .; d_gene: TRBD2; j_gene: TRBJ2-7; CDR3aa: CASSLGKTGTRTYEQYF; CDR3nt: TGTGCCAGCAGCTTAGGCAAAACCGGGACTAGGACCTACGAGCAGTACTTC
v_gene: TRBV18; abundance: .; d_gene: .; j_gene: TRBJ2-7; CDR3aa: CASSPLQAYEQYF; CDR3nt: TGTGCCAGCTCACCACTACAGGCTTACGAGCAGTACTTC
v_gene: TRBV6-1; abundance: .; d_gene: .; j_gene: TRBJ1-2; CDR3aa: CASSGVGVYGYTF; CDR3nt: TGTGCCAGCAGTGGGGTAGGGGTCTATGGCTACACCTTC
v_gene: TRBV5-1; abundance: .; d_gene: .; j_gene: TRBJ2-3; CDR3aa: CASSEQGADTQYF; CDR3nt: TGCGCCAGCAGCGAACAGGGAGCAGATACGCAGTATTTT
v_gene: TRBV6-5; abundance: few; d_gene: TRBD2; j_gene: TRBJ2-7; CDR3aa: CASSSPSGGHFYEQYF; CDR3nt: TGTGCCAGCAGTTCCCCCAGCGGGGGGCATTTCTACGAGCAGTACTTC
v_gene: TRBV27; abundance: many; d_gene: .; j_gene: TRBJ2-3; CDR3aa: CASRSTDTQYF; CDR3nt: TGTGCCTCTCGGAGCACAGATACGCAGTATTTT
v_gene: TRBV7-2; abundance: few; d_gene: .; j_gene: TRBJ2-7; CDR3aa: CASSLDLTLHEQYF; CDR3nt: TGTGCCAGCAGCTTAGACCTTACTCTTCACGAGCAGTACTTC
v_gene: TRBV29-1; abundance: few; d_gene: TRBD2; j_gene: TRBJ2-1; CDR3aa: CSATLAGSYNEQFF; CDR3nt: TGCAGCGCCACACTAGCGGGTTCCTACAATGAGCAGTTCTTC
v_gene: TRBV29-1; abundance: many; d_gene: TRBD2; j_gene: TRBJ2-7; CDR3aa: CSVAAGRLAGDIAYEQYF; CDR3nt: TGCAGCGTTGCGGCGGGGCGACTAGCGGGAGATATCGCCTACGAGCAGTACTTC
v_gene: TRBV6-5; abundance: few; d_gene: TRBD2; j_gene: TRBJ2-3; CDR3aa: CASSLGRTSGTDTQYF; CDR3nt: TGTGCCAGCAGTCTTGGTCGAACTAGCGGCACAGATACGCAGTATTTT
v_gene: TRBV12-3/TRBV12-4; abundance: many; d_gene: .; j_gene: TRBJ2-1; CDR3aa: CASAVVGFGEQFF; CDR3nt: TGTGCCAGCGCGGTCGTAGGGTTTGGGGAGCAGTTCTTC
v_gene: TRBV11-2; abundance: few; d_gene: .; j_gene: TRBJ2-6; CDR3aa: CASSLSLVAAGLSGANVLTF; CDR3nt: TGTGCCAGCAGCTTAAGTTTGGTTGCGGCAGGGCTCTCTGGGGCCAACGTCCTGACTTTC
v_gene: TRBV4-1; abundance: few; d_gene: .; j_gene: TRBJ1-1; CDR3aa: CASTSLRNTEAFF; CDR3nt: TGCGCCAGCACTAGCTTGAGGAACACTGAAGCTTTCTTT
v_gene: TRBV2; abundance: .; d_gene: .; j_gene: TRBJ2-2; CDR3aa: CASRDRDLRTGELFF; CDR3nt: TGTGCCAGCAGGGACCGGGACTTGAGGACCGGGGAGCTGTTTTTT
v_gene: TRBV5-1; abundance: few; d_gene: .; j_gene: TRBJ2-7; CDR3aa: CASSLAGRIYEQYF; CDR3nt: TGCGCCAGCAGCTTGGCGGGACGGATCTACGAGCAGTACTTC
v_gene: TRBV7-9; abundance: few; d_gene: .; j_gene: TRBJ1-1; CDR3aa: CASSLDQGFNTEAFF; CDR3nt: TGTGCCAGCAGCTTAGATCAGGGCTTCAACACTGAAGCTTTCTTT
v_gene: TRBV12-3/TRBV12-4; abundance: .; d_gene: .; j_gene: TRBJ2-4; CDR3aa: CASSLGKKNIQYF; CDR3nt: TGTGCCAGCAGTTTAGGCAAAAAAAACATTCAGTACTTC
v_gene: TRBV20-1; abundance: many; d_gene: .; j_gene: TRBJ1-4; CDR3aa: CSASGLSLREKLFF; CDR3nt: TGCAGTGCTAGCGGACTTTCGCTTCGTGAAAAACTGTTTTTT
v_gene: TRBV15; abundance: .; d_gene: .; j_gene: TRBJ1-1; CDR3aa: CATSTEGGAEAFF; CDR3nt: TGTGCCACCAGCACAGAAGGAGGGGCTGAAGCTTTCTTT
v_gene: TRBV28; abundance: .; d_gene: .; j_gene: TRBJ2-5; CDR3aa: CASSLRAFTETQYF; CDR3nt: TGTGCCAGCAGTTTAAGGGCCTTTACCGAGACCCAGTACTTC
v_gene: TRBV12-3/TRBV12-4; abundance: .; d_gene: .; j_gene: TRBJ2-1; CDR3aa: CASSLARGRGNNERFF; CDR3nt: TGTGCCAGCAGTTTAGCGCGAGGCAGAGGAAACAATGAGCGGTTCTTC
v_gene: TRBV3-1; abundance: .; d_gene: TRBD2; j_gene: TRBJ2-2; CDR3aa: CASSSASGSGTGELFF; CDR3nt: TGTGCCAGCAGCTCTGCTAGCGGGAGTGGTACCGGGGAGCTGTTTTTT
v_gene: TRBV4-3; abundance: .; d_gene: TRBD1; j_gene: TRBJ1-4; CDR3aa: CASSQADRGHEKLFF; CDR3nt: TGCGCCAGCAGCCAAGCGGACAGGGGGCATGAAAAACTGTTTTTT
v_gene: TRBV4-1; abundance: few; d_gene: TRBD1; j_gene: TRBJ1-1; CDR3aa: CASSQSTGTDAFF; CDR3nt: TGCGCCAGCAGCCAATCGACCGGGACAGACGCTTTCTTT
v_gene: TRBV5-5; abundance: many; d_gene: .; j_gene: TRBJ1-4; CDR3aa: CASSSASRTAEKLFF; CDR3nt: TGTGCCAGCAGCTCAGCTTCGAGGACGGCCGAAAAACTGTTTTTT
v_gene: TRBV20-1; abundance: many; d_gene: .; j_gene: TRBJ2-1; CDR3aa: CSASPPQFF; CDR3nt: TGCAGTGCTAGTCCACCGCAGTTCTTC
v_gene: TRBV20-1; abundance: few; d_gene: TRBD1; j_gene: TRBJ2-7; CDR3aa: CSAREATRGLYEQYF; CDR3nt: TGCAGTGCTAGAGAGGCTACTAGGGGGCTCTACGAGCAGTACTTC
v_gene: TRBV29-1; abundance: .; d_gene: .; j_gene: TRBJ2-7; CDR3aa: CSKRQEIPWEQYF; CDR3nt: TGCAGCAAACGACAGGAGATCCCTTGGGAGCAGTACTTC
v_gene: TRBV12-3/TRBV12-4; abundance: many; d_gene: .; j_gene: TRBJ1-1; CDR3aa: CASSPMALMNTEAFF; CDR3nt: TGTGCCAGCAGTCCCATGGCCCTCATGAACACTGAAGCTTTCTTT
v_gene: TRBV21-1; abundance: .; d_gene: .; j_gene: TRBJ2-1; CDR3aa: CASIFRDREVNEQFF; CDR3nt: TGTGCCAGCATCTTCCGGGACAGGGAGGTCAATGAGCAGTTCTTC
v_gene: TRBV6-2/TRBV6-3; abundance: few; d_gene: .; j_gene: TRBJ1-6; CDR3aa: CASSTGRSPLHF; CDR3nt: TGTGCCAGCAGTACAGGGAGGTCACCCCTCCACTTT